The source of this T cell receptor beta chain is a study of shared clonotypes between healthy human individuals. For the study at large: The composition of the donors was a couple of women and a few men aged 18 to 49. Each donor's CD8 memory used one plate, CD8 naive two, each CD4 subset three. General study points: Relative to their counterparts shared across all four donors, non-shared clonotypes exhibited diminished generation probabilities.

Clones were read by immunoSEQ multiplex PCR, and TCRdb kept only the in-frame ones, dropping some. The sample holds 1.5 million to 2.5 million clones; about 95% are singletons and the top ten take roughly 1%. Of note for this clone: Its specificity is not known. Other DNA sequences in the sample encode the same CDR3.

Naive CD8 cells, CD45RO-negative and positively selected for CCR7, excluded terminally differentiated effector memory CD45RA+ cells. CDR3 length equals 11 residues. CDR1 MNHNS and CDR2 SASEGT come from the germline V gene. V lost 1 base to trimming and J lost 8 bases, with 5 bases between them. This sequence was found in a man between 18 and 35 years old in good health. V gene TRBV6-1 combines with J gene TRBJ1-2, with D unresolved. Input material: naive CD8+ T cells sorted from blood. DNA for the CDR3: TGTGCCAGCAGTGAAGGGGCCGGCTACACCTTC. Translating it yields CASSEGAGYTF.